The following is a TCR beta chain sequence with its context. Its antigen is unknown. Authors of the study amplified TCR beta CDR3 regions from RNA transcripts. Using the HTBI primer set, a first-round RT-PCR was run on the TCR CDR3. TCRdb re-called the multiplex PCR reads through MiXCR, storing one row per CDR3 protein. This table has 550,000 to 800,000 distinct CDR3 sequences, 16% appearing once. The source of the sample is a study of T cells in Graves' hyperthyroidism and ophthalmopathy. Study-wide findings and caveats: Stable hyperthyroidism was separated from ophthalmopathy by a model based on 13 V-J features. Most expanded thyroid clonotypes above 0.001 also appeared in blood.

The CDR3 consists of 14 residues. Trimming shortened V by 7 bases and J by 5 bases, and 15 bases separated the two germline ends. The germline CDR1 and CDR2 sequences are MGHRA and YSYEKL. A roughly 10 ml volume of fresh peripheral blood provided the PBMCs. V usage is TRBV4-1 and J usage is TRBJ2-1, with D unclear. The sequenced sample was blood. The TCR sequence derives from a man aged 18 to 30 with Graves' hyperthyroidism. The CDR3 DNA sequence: TGCGCCAGCATTGCCCCCGGACGGAACAATGAGCAGTTCTTC. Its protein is CASIAPGRNNEQFF.